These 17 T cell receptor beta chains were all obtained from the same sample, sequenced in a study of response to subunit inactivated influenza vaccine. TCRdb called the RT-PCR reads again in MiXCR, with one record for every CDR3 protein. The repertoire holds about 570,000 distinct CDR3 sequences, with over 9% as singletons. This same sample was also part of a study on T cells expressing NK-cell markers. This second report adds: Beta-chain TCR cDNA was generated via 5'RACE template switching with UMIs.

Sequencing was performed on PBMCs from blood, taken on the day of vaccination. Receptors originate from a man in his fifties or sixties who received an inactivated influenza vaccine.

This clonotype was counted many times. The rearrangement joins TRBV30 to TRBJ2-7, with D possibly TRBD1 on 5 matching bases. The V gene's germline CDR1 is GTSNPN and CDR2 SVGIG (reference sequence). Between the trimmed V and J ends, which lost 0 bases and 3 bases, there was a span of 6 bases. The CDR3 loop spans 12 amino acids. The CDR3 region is CAWSVTGYEQYF. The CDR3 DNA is TGTGCCTGGAGTGTAACAGGCTACGAGCAGTACTTC.

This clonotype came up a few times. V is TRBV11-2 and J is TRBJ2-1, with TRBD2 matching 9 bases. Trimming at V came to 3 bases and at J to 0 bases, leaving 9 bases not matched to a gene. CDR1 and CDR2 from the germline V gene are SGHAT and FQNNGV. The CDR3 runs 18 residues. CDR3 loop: CASSFRLAGRSSYNEQFF. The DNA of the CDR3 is TGTGCCAGCAGCTTCCGCCTAGCGGGGAGAAGCTCCTACAATGAGCAGTTCTTC.

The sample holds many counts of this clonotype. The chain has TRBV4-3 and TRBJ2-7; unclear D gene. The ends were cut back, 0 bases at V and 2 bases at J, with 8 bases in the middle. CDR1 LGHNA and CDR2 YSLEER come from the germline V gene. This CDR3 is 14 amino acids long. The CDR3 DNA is TGCGCCAGCAGCCAAGACATCAGACCCTACGAGCAGTACTTC. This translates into CASSQDIRPYEQYF.

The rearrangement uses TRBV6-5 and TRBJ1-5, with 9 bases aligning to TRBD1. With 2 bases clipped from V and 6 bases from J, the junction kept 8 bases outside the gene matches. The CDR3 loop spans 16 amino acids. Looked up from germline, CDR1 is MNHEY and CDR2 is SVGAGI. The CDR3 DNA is TGTGCCAGCAGTTACCAGAACAGGGGGCCGGCTCAGCCCCAGCATTTT. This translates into CASSYQNRGPAQPQHF.

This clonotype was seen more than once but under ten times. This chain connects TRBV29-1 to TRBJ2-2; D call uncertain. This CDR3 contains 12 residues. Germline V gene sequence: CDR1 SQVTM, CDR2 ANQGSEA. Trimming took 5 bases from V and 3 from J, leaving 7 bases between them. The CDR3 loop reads CSVFSYTGELFF. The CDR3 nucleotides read TGCAGCGTTTTTTCATACACCGGGGAGCTGTTTTTT.

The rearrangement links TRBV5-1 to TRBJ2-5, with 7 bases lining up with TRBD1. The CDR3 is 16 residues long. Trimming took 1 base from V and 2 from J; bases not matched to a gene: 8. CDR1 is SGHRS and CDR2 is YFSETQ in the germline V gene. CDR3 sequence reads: CASSLNTGELQETQYF. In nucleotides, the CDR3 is TGCGCCAGCAGCTTGAATACAGGGGAGCTTCAAGAGACCCAGTACTTC.

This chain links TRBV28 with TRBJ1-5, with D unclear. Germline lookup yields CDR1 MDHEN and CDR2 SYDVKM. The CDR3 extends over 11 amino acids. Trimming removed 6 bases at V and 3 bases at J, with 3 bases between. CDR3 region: CASSPNQPQHF. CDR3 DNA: TGTGCCAGCAGCCCCAATCAGCCCCAGCATTTT.

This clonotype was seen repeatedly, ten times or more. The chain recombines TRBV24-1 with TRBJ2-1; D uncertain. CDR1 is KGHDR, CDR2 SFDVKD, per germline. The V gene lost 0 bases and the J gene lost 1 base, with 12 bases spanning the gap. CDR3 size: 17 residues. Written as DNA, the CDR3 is TGTGCCACCAGTGATTTGCGGCTCCTCCGATCCTACAATGAGCAGTTCTTC. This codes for CATSDLRLLRSYNEQFF.

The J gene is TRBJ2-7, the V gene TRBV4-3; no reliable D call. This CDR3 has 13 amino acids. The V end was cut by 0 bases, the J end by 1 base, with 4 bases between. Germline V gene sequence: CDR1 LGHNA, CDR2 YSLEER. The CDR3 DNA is TGCGCCAGCAGCCAAGAAGCATCCTACGAGCAGTACTTC. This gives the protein CASSQEASYEQYF.

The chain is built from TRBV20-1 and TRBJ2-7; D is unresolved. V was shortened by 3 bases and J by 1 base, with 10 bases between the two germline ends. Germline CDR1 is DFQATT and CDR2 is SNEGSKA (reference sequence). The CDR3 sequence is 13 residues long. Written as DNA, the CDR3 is TGCAGTGCTAGGATCAGATTGTCCTACGAGCAGTACTTC. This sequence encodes CSARIRLSYEQYF.

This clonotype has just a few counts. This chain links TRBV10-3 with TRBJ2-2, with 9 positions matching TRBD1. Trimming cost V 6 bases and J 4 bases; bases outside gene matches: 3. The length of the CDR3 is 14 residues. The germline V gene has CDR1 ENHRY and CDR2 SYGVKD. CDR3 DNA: TGTGCCATCAGGGACAGGGGTCTCACCGGGGAGCTGTTTTTT. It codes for CAIRDRGLTGELFF.

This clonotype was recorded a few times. CDR3 amino acids: CASSTAIRGPARSNQPQHF. CDR3 in DNA: TGTGCCAGCAGTACCGCCATCAGGGGGCCGGCGCGTAGCAATCAGCCCCAGCATTTT. The chain couples TRBV28 to TRBJ1-5; 8 bases map to TRBD1. With V trimmed by 5 bases and J by 0 bases, 15 bases remained unmatched. Germline values: CDR1 MDHEN, CDR2 SYDVKM. This CDR3 region has 19 residues.

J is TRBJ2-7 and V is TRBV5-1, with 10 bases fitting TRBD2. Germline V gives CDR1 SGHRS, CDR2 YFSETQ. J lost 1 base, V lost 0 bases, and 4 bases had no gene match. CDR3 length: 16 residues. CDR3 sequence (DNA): TGCGCCAGCAGCTTGGGAGGGACTAGCGCATCCTACGAGCAGTACTTC. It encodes CASSLGGTSASYEQYF.

The CDR3 reads CSVDAGNYGYTF. CDR3 DNA: TGCAGCGTTGATGCGGGAAACTATGGCTACACCTTC. V usage is TRBV29-1 and J usage is TRBJ1-2; D is ambiguous. The length of the CDR3 is 12 residues. Trimming took 3 bases from V and 2 from J, leaving 7 bases between them. The germline CDR1 and CDR2 sequences are SQVTM and ANQGSEA.

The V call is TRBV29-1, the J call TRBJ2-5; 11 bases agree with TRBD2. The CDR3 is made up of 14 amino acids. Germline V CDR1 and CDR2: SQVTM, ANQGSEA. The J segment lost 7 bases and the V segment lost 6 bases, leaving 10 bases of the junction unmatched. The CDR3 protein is CSVPGTSGRGTQYF. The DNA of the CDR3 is TGCAGCGTCCCCGGGACTAGCGGTCGAGGGACCCAGTACTTC.

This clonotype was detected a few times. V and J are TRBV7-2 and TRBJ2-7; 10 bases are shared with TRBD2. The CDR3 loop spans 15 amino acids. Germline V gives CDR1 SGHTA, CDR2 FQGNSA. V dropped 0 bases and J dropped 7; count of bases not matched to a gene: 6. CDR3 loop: CASSLADLAGAEQYF. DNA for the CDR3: TGTGCCAGCAGCTTAGCTGATCTAGCGGGGGCAGAGCAGTACTTC.

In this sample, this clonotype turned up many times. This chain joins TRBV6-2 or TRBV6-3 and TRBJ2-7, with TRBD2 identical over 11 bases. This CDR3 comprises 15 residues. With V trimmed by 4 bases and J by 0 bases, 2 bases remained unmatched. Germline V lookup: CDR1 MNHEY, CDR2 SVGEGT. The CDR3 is CASSSLAGGSYEQYF. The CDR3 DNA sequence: TGTGCCAGCAGTTCCCTAGCGGGGGGCTCCTACGAGCAGTACTTC.